The 17 T cell receptor beta chains below were found in one sample sequenced in a study of shared clonotypes between healthy human individuals (dated by TCRdb to between 2020 and 2021). To prepare the library, the immunoSEQ multiplex PCR assay was applied. Sourced from immuneACCESS, this table was stored by TCRdb with only in-frame sequences that have V and J called. A share of the clones is absent; for the studies checked, an unresolved V gene accounts for under half, and the remainder has no known explanation. For this sample the table gives 2 million or so clones, of which roughly 94% were detected only once. 0.9% to 1.3% of the sample rests with the top ten. CD8 naive samples consisted of CD45RO-negative cells that were positively selected for CCR7, yielding a CD45RA+CCR7+ population without TemRA cells. Sequenced sample: naive CD8+ T cells sorted from blood. The cell subset or site tag for this specimen amounts to: CD45RA+CCR7+. The receptor set was obtained from a young man in good health.

The chain carries TRBV6-1 and TRBJ2-5; 9 nucleotides line up with TRBD2. Losses at the gene ends were 1 base for V and 4 bases for J; bases not matched to a gene: 4. CDR3 length equals 15 residues. Germline-derived CDR1 and CDR2 are MNHNS and SASEGT. The CDR3 DNA follows: TGTGCCAGCAGTGAAGGTAGCGGGGGTGGAGAGACCCAGTACTTC. Its protein product is CASSEGSGGGETQYF.

The sample holds one count of this clone. This chain connects TRBV27 to TRBJ2-2; TRBD2 matches at 9 bases. The V gene's germline CDR1 is MNHEY and CDR2 SMNVEV (reference sequence). The CDR3 covers 14 residues. The J segment lost 7 bases and the V segment lost 5 bases, leaving 5 bases of the junction unmatched. CDR3 in amino acids: CASSQLAGYGELFF. DNA of the CDR3: TGTGCCAGCAGTCAACTAGCGGGTTACGGGGAGCTGTTTTTT.

This clone was recorded a few times. In DNA, the CDR3 is TGTGCCAGCAGCTACGGGACAGGGTACAATCAGCCCCAGCATTTT. Translation: CASSYGTGYNQPQHF. The rearrangement links TRBV7-9 to TRBJ1-5; 9 positions agree with TRBD1. The CDR3 is made up of 15 amino acids. Losses at the gene ends were 4 bases for V and 3 bases for J; bases not matched to a gene: 4. Germline V gene data show CDR1 as SEHNR and CDR2 as FQNEAQ (reference sequence).

V gene TRBV29-1 combines with J gene TRBJ2-7; D may be TRBD1 (5 bases). This CDR3 spans 13 amino acids. The ends were cut back, 2 bases at V and 0 bases at J, with 8 bases in the middle. Looked up from germline, CDR1 is SQVTM and CDR2 is ANQGSEA. As DNA, the CDR3 is TGCAGCGTTGAATTAGGGGTCTCCTACGAGCAGTACTTC. Protein: CSVELGVSYEQYF.

The V gene is TRBV12-2, the J gene TRBJ1-5; TRBD1 reflects the table's D call only, with no check against the DNA. TRBV12-2 is noted as a pseudogene. The CDR3 runs to 14 residues. The CDR3 DNA is TGTGCAAGTCGCTTGGGACAGGTAGGGCAGCCCCAGCATTTT. Translating it yields CASRLGQVGQPQHF.

For this clone: Other DNA sequences within the sample encode an identical CDR3. The chain carries TRBV28 and TRBJ2-7, with D perhaps TRBD2 (6 bases). Trimming stripped 3 bases from V and 1 base from J, with 10 bases between. Germline assignment: CDR1 MDHEN and CDR2 SYDVKM. The CDR3 is 14 residues long. The CDR3 DNA is TGTGCCAGCAGTTTGGTCGGGGGTTCCTACGAGCAGTACTTC. Its protein is CASSLVGGSYEQYF.

A word on this clone: Different DNA sequences within this sample yield the same CDR3. The CDR3 coding sequence is TGCGCCAGCAGACCCCGGGCGAACACCGGGGAGCTGTTTTTT. This encodes CASRPRANTGELFF. This rearrangement joins TRBV4-1 to TRBJ2-2; D call uncertain. Germline CDR1 reads MGHRA; CDR2 reads YSYEKL. Trimming cost V 6 bases and J 0 bases, with 8 bases left between them. The CDR3 has 14 residues.

The chain employs TRBV7-2 and TRBJ2-7; TRBD1 might be the D (5 bases). CDR1 is SGHTA, CDR2 FQGNSA, per germline. The CDR3 length is 15 residues. Trimming stripped 4 bases from V and 7 bases from J, with 20 bases between. The CDR3 sequence is CASSSGYLQPVEQYF. The CDR3 DNA is TGTGCCAGCAGCTCAGGGTACTTACAGCCTGTGGAGCAGTACTTC.

The chain couples TRBV6-5 to TRBJ2-1, with a weak D call TRBD2 (5 bases). V dropped 2 bases and J dropped 6 bases, with 17 bases sitting between them. The CDR3 length is 16 residues. Germline CDR1 MNHEY, CDR2 SVGAGI. In nucleotides, the CDR3 is TGTGCCAGCAGTTACGGAGGCTACCCAAATCTCAATGAGCAGTTCTTC. Its translation is CASSYGGYPNLNEQFF.

The V and J genes are TRBV4-2 and TRBJ2-1; TRBD1 might be the D (6 bases). The germline V gene encodes CDR1 LGHNA and CDR2 YNFKEQ. This CDR3 spans 13 amino acids. The V end was cut by 1 base, the J end by 10 bases, with 11 bases between. The DNA for the CDR3 is TGTGCCAGCAGCCAAGGGGGGCGGCTGGAGCAGTTCTTC. It specifies CASSQGGRLEQFF.

This sequence joins TRBV7-2 and TRBJ2-1, with TRBD2 matching over 8 bases. The CDR3 extends over 15 amino acids. J lost 3 bases, V lost 6 bases, and 7 bases had no gene match. Germline V CDR1 and CDR2: SGHTA, FQGNSA. The CDR3 is CASSLLAEVYNEQFF. The CDR3 nucleotides are TGTGCCAGCAGTTTACTAGCGGAAGTCTACAATGAGCAGTTCTTC.

This rearrangement joins TRBV6-1 to TRBJ1-5, with 10 bases that match TRBD1. Germline lookup yields CDR1 MNHNS and CDR2 SASEGT. The CDR3 runs 14 residues. J was trimmed by 6 bases and V by 9 bases; bases with no gene match: 8. CDR3 sequence reads: CASEDRGSSQPQHF. CDR3 DNA sequence: TGTGCCAGTGAGGACAGGGGGAGTTCTCAGCCCCAGCATTTT.

The CDR3 loop reads CASSELAGGFTGELFF. CDR3 DNA sequence: TGTGCCAGCAGCGAACTAGCGGGAGGGTTCACCGGGGAGCTGTTTTTT. The chain carries TRBV2 and TRBJ2-2, with TRBD2 identical over 13 bases. Germline assignment: CDR1 SNHLY and CDR2 FYNNEI. Trimming at V came to 6 bases and at J to 4 bases, leaving 5 bases not matched to a gene. The CDR3 extends over 16 amino acids.

The V and J genes are TRBV11-2 and TRBJ2-1; 7 bases match TRBD1. This CDR3 comprises 14 residues. J was trimmed by 4 bases and V by 2 bases; bases with no gene match: 2. CDR1 and CDR2 from the germline V gene are SGHAT and FQNNGV. The CDR3 coding sequence is TGTGCCAGCAGCTTATGGGGACAGTACAATGAGCAGTTCTTC. Translating gives CASSLWGQYNEQFF.

The genes are TRBV5-3 and TRBJ1-1; D is unclear. TRBV5-3 is an open reading frame, and its role is uncertain. With 1 base removed from V and 1 base from J, the gap between germline ends came to 8 bases. CDR3 length: 14 residues. The CDR3 nucleotides are TGTGCCAGAAGCTTGAATTACCCGAACACTGAAGCTTTCTTT. This codes for CARSLNYPNTEAFF.

The chain recombines TRBV7-8 with TRBJ2-7; no firm D call. CDR1 and CDR2 from the germline V gene are SGHVS and FQNEAQ. Trimming pared 4 bases from V and 2 bases from J, leaving 15 bases between. The CDR3 is made up of 15 amino acids. The CDR3 loop is CASSYRKDSTYEQYF. The CDR3 bases are TGTGCCAGCAGCTATAGGAAAGATTCAACCTACGAGCAGTACTTC.

J is TRBJ2-5 and V is TRBV29-1; possibly TRBD1 or TRBD2 for D (6 bases each). The ends were cut back, 0 bases at V and 5 bases at J, with 19 bases in the middle. This CDR3 contains 16 residues. CDR1 is SQVTM, CDR2 ANQGSEA, per germline. Here the CDR3 reads CSVEDSKVGGEETQYF. The CDR3 nucleotides are TGCAGCGTTGAAGATAGTAAGGTGGGGGGCGAGGAGACCCAGTACTTC.